In this sample, the clone carrying this T cell receptor beta chain turned up a few times. The CDR3 length is 15 residues. The germline gives CDR1 MNHNS, CDR2 SASEGT. The V end lost 3 bases, the J end lost 3 bases, and 14 bases lay between the germline ends. Primers for the PCR totalled 60 Vbeta and 13 Jbeta. Generated by immunoSEQ multiplex PCR, the TCRdb table keeps only in-frame clones and is missing some. The profile shows 99,000 or so clones, about 12% of them singletons. These data belong to a study of cytomegalovirus exposure and HLA in healthy donors. This chain links TRBV6-1 with TRBJ1-1, with a weak D call TRBD1 (6 bases). Sequenced input: PBMCs. This receptor was taken from a man aged 40-49 years in good health and CMV-seropositive. The CDR3 DNA reads as TGTGCCAGCAGTGAGGTGTCGAGGGGGTACACTGAAGCTTTCTTT. The encoded protein is CASSEVSRGYTEAFF.